This TCR beta chain derives from a study of T cells in Graves' hyperthyroidism and ophthalmopathy (dated by TCRdb to between 2019 and 2020). Study-wide context: Peripheral blood was collected at initial diagnosis, before any treatment. In more than five Graves' hyperthyroidism patients, the study also compared T-cell repertoires from thyroid tissue with T-cell repertoires from blood. Whether ophthalmopathy could be predicted prospectively was tested in an independent validation cohort made up of some 20 hyperthyroidism patients plus 17 patients who later progressed to ophthalmopathy. TCR V-J signatures able to tell the groups apart were searched for in a discovery cohort of some 100 patients, of whom roughly 42 had Graves' ophthalmopathy and roughly 57 had stable Graves' hyperthyroidism. For training and testing, the 100 or so patients in the discovery cohort were randomly divided in a 7:3 ratio. After blood sampling, hyperthyroidism patients were treated with methimazole at a starting dose of 30 mg daily, and ophthalmopathy patients were treated with high-dose intravenous methylprednisolone. TCR Vbeta CDR3 sequencing of 120 to 150 peripheral blood samples (under 45 ophthalmopathy, 70 to 85 hyperthyroidism and 17 progressor patients) is reported in the paper. Study-level results and caveats: Ophthalmopathy was separated from stable hyperthyroidism by a 13 V-J signature model, with approximately 85% sensitivity and approximately 81% specificity obtained in cross-validation and 80%/75% obtained in testing. No statistical method was used to fix the sample size in advance, and group allocation was not hidden from the investigators. In validation, the model predicted progression to ophthalmopathy with approximately 69% sensitivity and around 72% specificity, a median of around 6.6 months before onset. Most expanded thyroid clonotypes (frequency above 0.001) were also detected in blood, a finding suggesting that blood repertoires may reflect thyroid immune responses.

TCR beta CDR3 regions were amplified from RNA transcripts. A first-round RT-PCR of the TCR CDR3 used the HTBI primer set with the Qiagen OneStep RT-PCR kit. A second multiplex PCR round built the libraries, followed by size selection and purification. Paired-end sequencing of the libraries was performed with 100 bp reads on an Illumina HiSeq2000. The authors' analysis ran thus. SOAPnuke was used to process the raw data, with reads discarded if the reads contained adapters or uncalled bases, had a mean Phred below 15, or lacked an exact constant-primer or identifier match. High-quality paired reads were merged with COPE v1.2.5, and unique nucleotide sequences were defined as clonotypes. MiTCR v1.1 was used to align the clonotypes against IMGT TRBV, TRBD and TRBJ reference segments. Analysis was restricted to V-J combinations with a frequency above 0.0001, which covered roughly 99% of repertoires. The TCS score was defined as the ratio of F50 (clonal expansion) to E x V (chaos), calculated using BLOSUM62-based TCRdist between CDR3 peptides within each V-J. Welch's t-statistics and random forest reduced roughly 530 V-J features to 13, which were used in a naive Bayes classifier (R e1071). TCRdb reprocessed the public reads (quality trimming at Q25 with fastp, clone calling with MiXCR) and kept in-frame beta chains. Every CDR3 protein is listed once, alongside the most common genes and DNA of its rows. TCRdb's processing, not the study's, gives the V and J calls here. Across this sample there are about 360,000 distinct CDR3 sequences, with just under 25% seen only once. About 70% of the sample is taken by the ten largest.

V loses 5 bases, J loses 9 bases, and the germline ends lie 14 bases apart. There are 14 amino acids in the CDR3, from cysteine to phenylalanine inclusive. Left in the record is the CDR3 DNA by itself, 42 bases read in frame from the first base. CDR1 and CDR2 are read off the germline V gene (reference sequence) as LGHDT and YNNKEL. Stable Graves' hyperthyroidism was defined as no progression to ophthalmopathy during 18 months of follow-up. The hyperthyroidism patients were between 18 and 65 years old and newly diagnosed, with a disease duration of less than 2 months. Patients with uncontrolled infections, other autoimmune diseases, pregnancy or lactation were excluded. Diagnoses relied on clinical symptoms, serum thyroxine and TRAb, thyroid ultrasound and orbital computed tomography. Ficoll-Paque density gradient centrifugation was used to isolate PBMCs from 8 to 10 ml of fresh peripheral blood. Total RNA was extracted using Trizol reagent, and RNA quality was assessed on an Agilent 2100 Bioanalyzer.

A few counts support this clonotype. No antigen is known for it. There are no base qualities to consult, and no much larger clone falls within one base. The receptor was derived from a man in his forties or fifties with Graves' hyperthyroidism. The material sequenced was blood. The V and J segments used are TRBV3-1 and TRBJ1-6; possibly the D gene is TRBD1, per 6 matching bases. The nucleotide sequence reads TGTGCCAGCAGCTACGGGGGCGGTAGTTCACCCCTCCACTTT. It is translated as CASSYGGGSSPLHF. With the portions outside the CDR3 filled from the reference TRBV3-1 and TRBJ1-6 genes, the complete variable region becomes DTAVSQTPKYLVTQMGNDKSIKCEQNLGHDTMYWYKQDSKKFLKIMFSYNNKELIINETVPNRFSPKSPDKAHLNLHINSLELGDSAVYFCASSYGGGSSPLHFGNGTRLTVT.